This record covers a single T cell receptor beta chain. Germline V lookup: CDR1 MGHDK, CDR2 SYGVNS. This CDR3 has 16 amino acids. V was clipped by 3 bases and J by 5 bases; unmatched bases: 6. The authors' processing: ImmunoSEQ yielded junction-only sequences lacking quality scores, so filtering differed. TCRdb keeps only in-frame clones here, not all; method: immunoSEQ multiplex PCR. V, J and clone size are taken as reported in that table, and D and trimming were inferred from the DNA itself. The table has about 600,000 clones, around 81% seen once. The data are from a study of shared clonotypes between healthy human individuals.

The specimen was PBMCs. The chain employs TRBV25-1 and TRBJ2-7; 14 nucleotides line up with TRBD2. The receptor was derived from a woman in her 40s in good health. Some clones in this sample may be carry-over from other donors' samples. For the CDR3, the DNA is TGTGCCAGCAGTGATGGGGGACTAGCGGGAGTTCACGAGCAGTACTTC. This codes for CASSDGGLAGVHEQYF.